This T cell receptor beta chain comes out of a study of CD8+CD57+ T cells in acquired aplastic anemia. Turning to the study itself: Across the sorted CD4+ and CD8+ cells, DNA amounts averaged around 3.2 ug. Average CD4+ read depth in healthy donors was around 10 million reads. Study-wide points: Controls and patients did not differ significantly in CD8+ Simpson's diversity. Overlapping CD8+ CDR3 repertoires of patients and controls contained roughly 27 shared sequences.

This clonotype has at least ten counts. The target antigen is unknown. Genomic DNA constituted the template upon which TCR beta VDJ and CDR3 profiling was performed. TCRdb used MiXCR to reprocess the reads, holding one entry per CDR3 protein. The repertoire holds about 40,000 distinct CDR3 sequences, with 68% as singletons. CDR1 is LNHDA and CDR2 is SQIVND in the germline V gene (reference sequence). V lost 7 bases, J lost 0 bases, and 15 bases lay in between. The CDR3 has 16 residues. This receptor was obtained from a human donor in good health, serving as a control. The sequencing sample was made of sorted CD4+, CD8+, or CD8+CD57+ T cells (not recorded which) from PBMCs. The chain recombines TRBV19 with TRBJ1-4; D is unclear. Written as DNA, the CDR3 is TGTGCCAGTATGGCAGGCAGGAGGGCAACTAATGAAAAACTGTTTTTT. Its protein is CASMAGRRATNEKLFF.